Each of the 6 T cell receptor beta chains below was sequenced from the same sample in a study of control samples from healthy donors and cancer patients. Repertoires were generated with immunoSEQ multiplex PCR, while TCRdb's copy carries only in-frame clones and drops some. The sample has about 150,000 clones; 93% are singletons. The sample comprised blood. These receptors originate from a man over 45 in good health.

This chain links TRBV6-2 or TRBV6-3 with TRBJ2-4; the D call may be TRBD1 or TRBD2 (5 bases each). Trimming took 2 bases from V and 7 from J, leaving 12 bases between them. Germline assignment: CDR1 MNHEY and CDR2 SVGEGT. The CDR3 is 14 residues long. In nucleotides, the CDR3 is TGTGCCAGCAGTTACGGGGGTCTCGGGAACATTCAGTACTTC. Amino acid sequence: CASSYGGLGNIQYF.

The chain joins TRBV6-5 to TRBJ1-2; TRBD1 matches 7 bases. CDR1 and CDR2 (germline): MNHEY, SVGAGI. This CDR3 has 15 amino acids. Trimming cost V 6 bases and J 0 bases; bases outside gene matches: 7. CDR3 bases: TGTGCCAGCAGCCGCCGACAGGGATCTAACTATGGCTACACCTTC. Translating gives CASSRRQGSNYGYTF.

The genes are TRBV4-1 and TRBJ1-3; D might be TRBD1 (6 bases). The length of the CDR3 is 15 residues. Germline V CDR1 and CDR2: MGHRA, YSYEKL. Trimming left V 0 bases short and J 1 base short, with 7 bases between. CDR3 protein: CASSQDGQSGNTIYF. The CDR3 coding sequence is TGCGCCAGCAGCCAAGATGGACAGTCTGGAAACACCATATATTTT.

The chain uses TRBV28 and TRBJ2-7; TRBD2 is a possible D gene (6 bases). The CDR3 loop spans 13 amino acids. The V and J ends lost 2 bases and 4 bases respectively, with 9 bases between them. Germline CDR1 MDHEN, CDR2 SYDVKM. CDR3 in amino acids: CASSLPGVYEQYF. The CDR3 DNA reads TGTGCCAGCAGTTTACCGGGAGTGTACGAGCAGTACTTC.

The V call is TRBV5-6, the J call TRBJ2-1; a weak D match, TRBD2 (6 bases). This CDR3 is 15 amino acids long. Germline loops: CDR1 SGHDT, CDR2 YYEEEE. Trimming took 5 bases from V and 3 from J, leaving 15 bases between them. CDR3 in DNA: TGTGCCAGCAGTCGCTCTAGCGACAACTACAATGAGCAGTTCTTC. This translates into CASSRSSDNYNEQFF.

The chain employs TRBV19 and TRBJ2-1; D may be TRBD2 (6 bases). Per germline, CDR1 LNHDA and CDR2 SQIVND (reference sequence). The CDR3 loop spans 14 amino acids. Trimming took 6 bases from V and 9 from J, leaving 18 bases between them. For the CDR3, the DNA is TGTGCCAGTAGCCGACTAGGAGGTTCGGTTGAGCAGTTCTTC. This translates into CASSRLGGSVEQFF. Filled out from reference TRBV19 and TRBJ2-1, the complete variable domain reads DGGITQSPKYLFRKEGQNVTLSCEQNLNHDAMYWYRQDPGQGLRLIYYSQIVNDFQKGDIAEGYSVSREKKESFPLTVTSAQKNPTAFYLCASSRLGGSVEQFFGPGTRLTVL.